A selection of T cell receptor beta chains follows, all from one sample in a study of blood T cell repertoires in COVID-19. Libraries were prepared by immunoSEQ multiplex PCR; TCRdb keeps only in-frame clonotypes and omits some of them. Found here are approximately 300,000 clones, roughly 90% of them singletons; the top ten hold around 3.9%. The sequenced sample consisted of PBMCs or T cells enriched from blood (not recorded which). The receptors derive from a woman aged 25-40 years who had been exposed to COVID-19. The CDR3 runs from the conserved cysteine through the conserved F or W. A D gene is named only where the DNA matches it firmly. Size tells how often a clone was seen (once, few, many) or the class of an expanded clone, and some rows leave it out.

J	size	V	length	D	DNA	CDR3
TRBJ2-7	.	TRBV18	13	.	TGTGCCAGCTTAAATCAGGAAACCTACGAGCAGTACTTC	CASLNQETYEQYF
TRBJ2-1	.	TRBV2	14	TRBD2	TGTGCCAGCAAGGGAGGGAGCTCCTACAATGAGCAGTTCTTC	CASKGGSSYNEQFF
TRBJ1-6	few	TRBV7-9	16	TRBD1	TGTGCCAGCAGCCCCGTACAGGGGATTTATAATTCACCCCTCCACTTT	CASSPVQGIYNSPLHF
TRBJ1-6	.	TRBV2	15	TRBD1	TGTGCCAGCAGGGGACAGACAGGGGGTCGGCTACCCCTCCACTTT	CASRGQTGGRLPLHF
TRBJ2-7	.	TRBV4-1	15	.	TGCGCCAGCAGCCAAGTGTTAGCGGAGTCCTACGAGCAGTACTTC	CASSQVLAESYEQYF
TRBJ2-2	.	TRBV11-2	17	.	TGTGCCAGCAGCTTTTTCCCTAAGGGACAACTCACCGGGGAGCTGTTTTTT	CASSFFPKGQLTGELFF
TRBJ2-1	.	TRBV5-1	15	.	TGCGCCAGCAGCCCAGGGACTCTTTTCGGGAATGAGCAGTTCTTC	CASSPGTLFGNEQFF
TRBJ1-5	few	TRBV21-1	15	.	TGTGCCAGCCGGGGGGCGGCCGGGCCCCATCAGCCCCAGCATTTT	CASRGAAGPHQPQHF
TRBJ2-3	.	TRBV7-2	15	.	TGTGCCAGCAGCTTCGGTCGCAGGATCAGCGATACGCAGTATTTT	CASSFGRRISDTQYF
TRBJ1-1	.	TRBV28	16	.	TGTGCCAGCAGTTCGGACAGAGGACCATGGAGGACTGAAGCTTTCTTT	CASSSDRGPWRTEAFF
TRBJ1-1	.	TRBV10-3	16	TRBD1	TGTGCCATCAGTGAGTCTCAGGGGGCCATGAACACTGAAGCTTTCTTT	CAISESQGAMNTEAFF
TRBJ1-1	once	TRBV4-1	14	TRBD1	TGCGCCAGCAGCGCTAACAGGGGGTACGCTGAAGCTTTCTTT	CASSANRGYAEAFF
TRBJ1-2	once	TRBV5-5	14	TRBD1	TGTGCCAGCAGCCCCGGGACAGGGATGGATGGCTACACCTTC	CASSPGTGMDGYTF
TRBJ2-1	.	TRBV7-3	14	TRBD2	TGTGCCAGCAGCTCTAGCGGGGGGGCTGGAGAGCAGTTCTTC	CASSSSGGAGEQFF
TRBJ1-6	.	TRBV7-9	14	.	TGTGCCAGCAGCTTAGACAGGGTAAATTCACCCCTCCACTTT	CASSLDRVNSPLHF
TRBJ2-7	.	TRBV7-2	15	TRBD2	TGTGCCAGCAGCGCCGCCGCCGGGACTAGCATCGAGCAGTACTTC	CASSAAAGTSIEQYF
TRBJ2-6	.	TRBV6-5	12	.	TGTGCCACCCTGTCCGGGGCCAACGTCCTGACTTTC	CATLSGANVLTF
TRBJ2-3	.	TRBV6-6	16	.	TGTGCCAGCAGTTACTCGGGGACTCCTAGCACAGATACGCAGTATTTT	CASSYSGTPSTDTQYF
TRBJ1-2	.	TRBV29-1	16	.	TGCAGCGCCCTAGGGGCAGGGCCTACTTCTAACTATGGCTACACCTTC	CSALGAGPTSNYGYTF
TRBJ1-4	once	TRBV4-1	15	.	TGCGCCAGCAGCCAATCCGGGGTCGAGGGTGAAAAACTGTTTTTT	CASSQSGVEGEKLFF
TRBJ1-6	.	TRBV7-9	19	TRBD1	TGTGCCAGCAGCCGCCGCACAGGGGAAACTTGGCCCTATAATTCACCCCTCCACTTT	CASSRRTGETWPYNSPLHF
TRBJ1-2	.	TRBV24-1	12	.	TGTGCCACCAGTGATTTGTGGGGCGGCTACACCTTC	CATSDLWGGYTF
TRBJ2-1	.	TRBV5-4	15	TRBD2	TGTGCCAGCAGCCCTCGGGGGGAGACCTACAATGAGCAGTTCTTC	CASSPRGETYNEQFF
TRBJ1-2	.	TRBV19	17	.	TGTGCCAGTAGTATAAGTAGAGACAGACCCTCGTACTATGGCTACACCTTC	CASSISRDRPSYYGYTF
TRBJ2-7	few	TRBV9	15	TRBD2	TGTGCCAGCAGCGTGAGCTCGGGGGGAGGCTACGAGCAGTACTTC	CASSVSSGGGYEQYF
TRBJ2-7	few	TRBV6-5	14	TRBD1	TGTGCCAGCAGGAGGGACAGGGATTTTTACGAGCAGTACTTC	CASRRDRDFYEQYF
TRBJ1-1	.	TRBV4-1	15	.	TGCGCCAGCAGCCAAGACAGGGGAATCGGGACTGAAGCTTTCTTT	CASSQDRGIGTEAFF
TRBJ1-6	.	TRBV19	17	.	TGTGCCAGTAGTGCCCTCGGGGGGAGCTCCTATAATTCACCCCTCCACTTT	CASSALGGSSYNSPLHF
TRBJ1-1	.	TRBV27	14	.	TGTGCCAGCAGTTTTCAACAGTTGAACACTGAAGCTTTCTTT	CASSFQQLNTEAFF
TRBJ1-2	.	TRBV4-3	16	.	TGCGCCAGCAGCCAAGATGTTGGGCCTCGGGGTCATGGCTACACCTTC	CASSQDVGPRGHGYTF
TRBJ1-1	.	TRBV5-8	14	.	TGTGCCAGCAGCCCAAGGGGGATGAACACTGAAGCTTTCTTT	CASSPRGMNTEAFF
TRBJ2-2	.	TRBV5-1	18	TRBD2	TGCGCCAGCAGCCCAGCCGCAGGACTAGCGGGCAGTGGCGGGGAGCTGTTTTTT	CASSPAAGLAGSGGELFF
TRBJ1-4	once	TRBV29-1	13	.	TGCAGCGTTGAACGAGGGGGAGAGGAAAAACTGTTTTTT	CSVERGGEEKLFF
TRBJ1-2	.	TRBV5-1	13	.	TGCGCCAGCAGCACCCGGACAGCGTATGGCTACACCTTC	CASSTRTAYGYTF
TRBJ1-2	.	TRBV6-2/TRBV6-3	12	.	TGTGCCAGCAGTGAGGGCAACTATGGCTACACCTTC	CASSEGNYGYTF
TRBJ2-5	.	TRBV7-6	13	.	TGTGCCAGCAGCAGAGACTTGCAAGAGACCCAGTACTTC	CASSRDLQETQYF
TRBJ1-1	.	TRBV19	14	.	TGTGCCAGTAGTACCCCAGGGAGGAAGACTGAAGCTTTCTTT	CASSTPGRKTEAFF
TRBJ1-6	.	TRBV18	14	TRBD1	TGTGCCAGCTCACCGCGGGACAGGGCTTCACCCCTCCACTTT	CASSPRDRASPLHF
TRBJ2-1	.	TRBV5-1	15	TRBD2	TGCGCCAGCAGAAAGCCCGGGGGGGCCTACAATGAGCAGTTCTTC	CASRKPGGAYNEQFF
TRBJ2-7	few	TRBV7-6	16	TRBD2	TGTGCCAGCATGGGCGGGGGGACCGCACCCTCCTACGAGCAGTACTTC	CASMGGGTAPSYEQYF
TRBJ1-2	.	TRBV6-1	15	.	TGTGCCAGCAGTGAATCGACAACTTATAACTATGGCTACACCTTC	CASSESTTYNYGYTF
TRBJ2-1	.	TRBV9	16	.	TGTGCCAGCAGCCCCTCGACAGGCCTTTCCTACAATGAGCAGTTCTTC	CASSPSTGLSYNEQFF
TRBJ1-4	.	TRBV5-1	15	.	TGCGCCAGCAGCTTGGGAGTCAGGCTTAATGAAAAACTGTTTTTT	CASSLGVRLNEKLFF
TRBJ1-5	once	TRBV14	13	TRBD1	TGTGCCAGCAGCCCGACAGGGAATCAGCCCCAGCATTTT	CASSPTGNQPQHF
TRBJ2-3	.	TRBV7-9	15	.	TGTGCCAGCAGCCGGGGGACCTTGCGCACAGATACGCAGTATTTT	CASSRGTLRTDTQYF
TRBJ2-5	.	TRBV9	15	TRBD2	TGTGCCAGCAGCTTTGGGACTAGCGGCCAAGAGACCCAGTACTTC	CASSFGTSGQETQYF
TRBJ2-7	once	TRBV9	15	TRBD1	TGTGCCAGCAGCGCCGGGGCCAGGACAGGGATATGTTGGTACTTC	CASSAGARTGICWYF
TRBJ1-5	.	TRBV12-3/TRBV12-4	13	.	TGTGCCACCGTGAGGGATAGCAATCAGCCCCAGCATTTT	CATVRDSNQPQHF
TRBJ1-2	.	TRBV5-1	12	TRBD1	TGCGCCAGCAGCTCACAGGGGTACGGCTACACCTTC	CASSSQGYGYTF
TRBJ2-1	.	TRBV18	17	.	TGTGCCAGCTCTCACAGGGAGAAAGGAAGGTCCTACAATGAGCAGTTCTTC	CASSHREKGRSYNEQFF
TRBJ1-1	.	TRBV9	15	.	TGTGCCAGCAGCCCCCCAGCAAGGGGGAACACTGAAGCTTTCTTT	CASSPPARGNTEAFF
TRBJ2-7	.	TRBV5-4	17	TRBD2	TGTGCCAGCAGCCAACGGTTGGGGGGGGATCACTCCTACGAGCAGTACTTC	CASSQRLGGDHSYEQYF
TRBJ1-1	.	TRBV19	11	.	TGTGCCAGTATTTCAGGGGTAAGGGCTTTCTTT	CASISGVRAFF